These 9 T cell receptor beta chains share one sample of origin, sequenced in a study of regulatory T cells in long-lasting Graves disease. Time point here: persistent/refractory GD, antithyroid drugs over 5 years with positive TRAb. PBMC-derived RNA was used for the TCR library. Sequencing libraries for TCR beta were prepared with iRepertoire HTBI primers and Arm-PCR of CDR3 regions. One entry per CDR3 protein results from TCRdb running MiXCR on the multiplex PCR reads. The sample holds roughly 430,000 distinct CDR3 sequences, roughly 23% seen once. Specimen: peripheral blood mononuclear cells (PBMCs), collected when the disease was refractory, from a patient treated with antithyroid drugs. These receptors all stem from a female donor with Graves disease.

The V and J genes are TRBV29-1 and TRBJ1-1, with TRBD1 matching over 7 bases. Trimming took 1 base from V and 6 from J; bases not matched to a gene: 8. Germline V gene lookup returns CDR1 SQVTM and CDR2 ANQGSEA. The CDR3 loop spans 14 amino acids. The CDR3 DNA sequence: TGCAGCGTTGAAGGGGACAGTCCCTACGCTGAAGCTTTCTTT. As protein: CSVEGDSPYAEAFF.

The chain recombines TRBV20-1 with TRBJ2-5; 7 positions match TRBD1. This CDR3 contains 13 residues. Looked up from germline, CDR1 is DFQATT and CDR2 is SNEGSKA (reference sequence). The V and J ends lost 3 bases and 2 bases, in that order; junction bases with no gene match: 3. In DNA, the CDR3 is TGCAGTGCTAGGGGACAGCCTCAAGAGACCCAGTACTTC. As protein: CSARGQPQETQYF.

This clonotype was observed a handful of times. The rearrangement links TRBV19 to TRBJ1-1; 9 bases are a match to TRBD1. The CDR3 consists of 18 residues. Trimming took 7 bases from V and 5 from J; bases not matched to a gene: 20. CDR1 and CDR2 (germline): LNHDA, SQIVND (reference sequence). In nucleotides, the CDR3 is TGTGCCAGTATCCCCAGGTCCGGGACAGGGAGTTTTCATACTGAAGCTTTCTTT. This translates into CASIPRSGTGSFHTEAFF.

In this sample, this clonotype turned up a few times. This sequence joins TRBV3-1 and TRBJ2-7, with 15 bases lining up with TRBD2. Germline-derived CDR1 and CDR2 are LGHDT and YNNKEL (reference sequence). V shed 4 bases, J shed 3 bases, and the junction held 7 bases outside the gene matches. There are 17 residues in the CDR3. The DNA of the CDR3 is TGTGCCAGCAGCCCCGGACTAGCGGGAGGGCCCCTCTACGAGCAGTACTTC. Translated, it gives CASSPGLAGGPLYEQYF.

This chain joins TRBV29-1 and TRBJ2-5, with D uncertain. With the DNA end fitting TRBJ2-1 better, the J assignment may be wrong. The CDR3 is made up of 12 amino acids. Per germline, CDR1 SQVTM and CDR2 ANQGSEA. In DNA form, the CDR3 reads TGCAGCGTTGAACTGGGTACGGGTGAGCAGTTCTTC. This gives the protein CSVELGTGEQFF.

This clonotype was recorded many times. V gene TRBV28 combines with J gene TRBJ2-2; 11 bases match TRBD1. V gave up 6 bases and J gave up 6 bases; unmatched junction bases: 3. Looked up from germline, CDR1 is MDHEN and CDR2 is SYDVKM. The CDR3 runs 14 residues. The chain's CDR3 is CASRRTGGSGELFF. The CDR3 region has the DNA TGTGCCAGCAGACGGACAGGGGGCTCCGGGGAGCTGTTTTTT.

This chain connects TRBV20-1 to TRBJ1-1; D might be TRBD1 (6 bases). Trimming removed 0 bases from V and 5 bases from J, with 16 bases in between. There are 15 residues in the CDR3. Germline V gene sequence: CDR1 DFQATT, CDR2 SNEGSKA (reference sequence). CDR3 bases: TGCAGTGCTAGAGACTTGAGGGGGGGCGAGACTGAAGCTTTCTTT. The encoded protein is CSARDLRGGETEAFF.

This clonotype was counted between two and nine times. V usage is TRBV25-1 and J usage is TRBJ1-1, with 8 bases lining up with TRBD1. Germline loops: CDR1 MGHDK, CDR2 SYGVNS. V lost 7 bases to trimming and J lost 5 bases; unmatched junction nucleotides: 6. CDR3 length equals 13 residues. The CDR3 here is CASKGQGRTEAFF. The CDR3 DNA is TGTGCCAGCAAAGGACAGGGACGGACTGAAGCTTTCTTT.

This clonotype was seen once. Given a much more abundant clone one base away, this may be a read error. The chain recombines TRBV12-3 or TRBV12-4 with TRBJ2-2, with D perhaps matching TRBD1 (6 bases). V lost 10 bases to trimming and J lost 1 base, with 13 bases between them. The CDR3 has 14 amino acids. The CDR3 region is CATLPRGNTGELFF. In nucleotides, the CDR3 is TGTGCCACGCTCCCCAGGGGGAACACCGGGGAGCTGTTTTTT.